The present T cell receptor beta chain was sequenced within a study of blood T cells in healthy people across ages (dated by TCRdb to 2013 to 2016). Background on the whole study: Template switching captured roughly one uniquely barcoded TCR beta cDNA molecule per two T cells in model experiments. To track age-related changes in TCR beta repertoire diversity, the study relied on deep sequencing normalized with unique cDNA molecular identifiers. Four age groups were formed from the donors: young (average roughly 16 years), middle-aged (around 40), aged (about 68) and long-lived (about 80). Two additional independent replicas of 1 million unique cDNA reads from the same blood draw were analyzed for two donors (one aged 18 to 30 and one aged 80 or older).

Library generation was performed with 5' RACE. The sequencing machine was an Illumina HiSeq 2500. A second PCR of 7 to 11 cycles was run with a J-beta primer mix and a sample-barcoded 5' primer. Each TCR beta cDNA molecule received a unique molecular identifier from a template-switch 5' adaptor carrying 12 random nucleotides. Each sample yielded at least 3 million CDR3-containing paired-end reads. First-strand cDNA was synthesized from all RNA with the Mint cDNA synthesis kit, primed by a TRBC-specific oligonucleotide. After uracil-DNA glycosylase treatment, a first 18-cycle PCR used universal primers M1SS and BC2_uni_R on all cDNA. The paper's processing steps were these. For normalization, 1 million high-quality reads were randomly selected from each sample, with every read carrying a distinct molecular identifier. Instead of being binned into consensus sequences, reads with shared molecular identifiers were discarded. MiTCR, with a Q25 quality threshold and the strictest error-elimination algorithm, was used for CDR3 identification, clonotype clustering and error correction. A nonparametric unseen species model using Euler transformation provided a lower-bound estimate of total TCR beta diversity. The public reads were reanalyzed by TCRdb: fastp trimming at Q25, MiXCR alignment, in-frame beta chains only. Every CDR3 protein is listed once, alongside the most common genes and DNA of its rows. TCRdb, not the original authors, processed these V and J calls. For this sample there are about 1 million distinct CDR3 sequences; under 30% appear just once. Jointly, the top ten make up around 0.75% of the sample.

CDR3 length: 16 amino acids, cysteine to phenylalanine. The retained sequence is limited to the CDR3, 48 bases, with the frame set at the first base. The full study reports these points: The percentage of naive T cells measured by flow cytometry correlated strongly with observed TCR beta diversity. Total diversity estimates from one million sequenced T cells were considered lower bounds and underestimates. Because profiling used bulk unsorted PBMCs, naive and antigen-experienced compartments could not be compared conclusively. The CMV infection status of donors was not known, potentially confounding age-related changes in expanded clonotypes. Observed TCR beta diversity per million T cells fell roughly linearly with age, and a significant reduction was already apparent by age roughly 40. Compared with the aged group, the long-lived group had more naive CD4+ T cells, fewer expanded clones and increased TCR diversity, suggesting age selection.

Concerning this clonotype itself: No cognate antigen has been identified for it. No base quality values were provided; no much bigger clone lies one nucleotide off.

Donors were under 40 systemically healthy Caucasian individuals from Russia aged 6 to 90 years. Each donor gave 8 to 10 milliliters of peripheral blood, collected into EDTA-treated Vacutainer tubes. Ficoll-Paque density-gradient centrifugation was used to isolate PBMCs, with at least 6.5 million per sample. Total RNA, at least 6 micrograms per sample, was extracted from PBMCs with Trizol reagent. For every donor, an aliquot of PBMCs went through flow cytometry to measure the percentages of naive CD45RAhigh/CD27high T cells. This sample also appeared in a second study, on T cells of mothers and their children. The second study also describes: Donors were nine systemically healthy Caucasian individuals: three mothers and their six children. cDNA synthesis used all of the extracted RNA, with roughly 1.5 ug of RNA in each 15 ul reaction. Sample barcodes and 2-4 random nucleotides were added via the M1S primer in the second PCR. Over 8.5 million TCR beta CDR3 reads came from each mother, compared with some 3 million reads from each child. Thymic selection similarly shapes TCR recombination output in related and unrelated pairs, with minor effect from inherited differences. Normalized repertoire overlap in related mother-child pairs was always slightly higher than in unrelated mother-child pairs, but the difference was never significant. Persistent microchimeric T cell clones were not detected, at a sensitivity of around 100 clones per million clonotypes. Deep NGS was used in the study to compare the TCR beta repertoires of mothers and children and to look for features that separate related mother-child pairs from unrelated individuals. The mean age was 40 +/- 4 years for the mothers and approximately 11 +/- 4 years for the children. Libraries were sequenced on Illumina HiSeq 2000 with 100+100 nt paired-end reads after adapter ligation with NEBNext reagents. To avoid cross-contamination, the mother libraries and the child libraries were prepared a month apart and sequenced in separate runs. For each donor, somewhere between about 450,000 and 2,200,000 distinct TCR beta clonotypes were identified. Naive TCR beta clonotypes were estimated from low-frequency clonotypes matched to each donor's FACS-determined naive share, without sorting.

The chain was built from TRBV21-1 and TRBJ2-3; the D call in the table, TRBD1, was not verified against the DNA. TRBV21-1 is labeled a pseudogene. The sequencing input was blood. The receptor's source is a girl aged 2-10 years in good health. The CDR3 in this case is CASSARDRSEADTQYF. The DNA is TGTGCCAGCAGCGCAAGGGACAGGTCGGAAGCAGATACGCAGTATTTT.